This T cell receptor beta chain stems from a study of OX40 agonist ivuxolimab in advanced cancers. Study summary: Hepatocellular carcinoma, melanoma, renal cell or head and neck cancer was diagnosed in the dose-escalation patients. Participants could have had prior anti-PD-1, anti-PD-L1 or anti-CTLA-4 therapy, and approximately 40% had some.

V shed 4 bases, J shed 0 bases, and the junction held 5 bases outside the gene matches. CDR3 length: 14 residues. Germline V lookup: CDR1 SQVTM, CDR2 ANQGSEA. Findings and caveats of the study: Partial responders dosed at 0.1-3.0 mg/kg displayed clonal expansion ranking among the lowest. The CD4+ and CD8+ T cells in the blood had expanded clonally by week 6 at 0.1 to 3.0 mg/kg.

Worth noting for this clone: Its cognate antigen is unknown.

TCRdb's table, derived via immunoSEQ multiplex PCR, lists solely in-frame clones and lacks some. Among tens of thousands of clones listed, 83% were seen once. This clonotype originated in an adult with an advanced solid tumor such as melanoma, head and neck, liver or kidney cancer. The sequencing here drew on CD4+ or CD8+ T cells sorted from blood, taken in a trial of the OX40 agonist ivuxolimab. The chain is built from TRBV29-1 and TRBJ2-7, with 8 bases fitting TRBD1. The CDR3: CSVAGQAVSYEQYF. The CDR3 DNA reads TGCAGCGTTGCGGGACAGGCCGTCTCCTACGAGCAGTACTTC.